This T cell receptor (beta chain) was identified during a study of T-cell reconstitution after alpha-beta-depleted transplantation in children. This CDR3 contains 17 residues. Germline V lookup: CDR1 SGHRS, CDR2 YFSETQ. V was pared by 3 bases and J by 6 bases, with 23 bases between. The TCRbeta library was prepared with unique molecular identifiers. TCRdb independently ran MiXCR on the PCR reads; one entry per CDR3 protein. This sample has around 530,000 distinct CDR3 sequences, with over 25% found just once. The source of this sequence is a human donor who donated a stem cell graft to a child with aplastic anemia. This specimen consisted of PBMCs from the stem cell graft donor, obtained from the stem cell graft. The V call is TRBV5-1, the J call TRBJ2-3, with D hard to call. DNA for the CDR3: TGCGCCAGCAGCTGGACCTTTCGGGCCTCCCGGCGGGATACGCAGTATTTT. The encoded protein is CASSWTFRASRRDTQYF.